This entry lists 26 T cell receptor beta chains sequenced from one sample in a study of cytomegalovirus exposure and HLA in healthy donors. Researchers ran the PCR with 60 Vbeta and 13 Jbeta primers. The method was immunoSEQ multiplex PCR; TCRdb's version includes in-frame clones alone and lacks a portion of them. Recorded for this sample: 150,000 to 200,000 clones. The sample consisted of PBMCs. These receptors originate from a man aged 25-40 years in good health and CMV-seronegative.

The chain recombines TRBV28 with TRBJ1-2, with 7 bases lining up with TRBD1. This CDR3 is 14 amino acids long. The V segment lost 6 bases and the J segment 4 bases; nucleotides outside the gene matches: 8. Germline-derived CDR1 and CDR2 are MDHEN and SYDVKM. CDR3 DNA sequence: TGTGCCAGCAGGCGTGACAGGGAAGTCTATGGCTACACCTTC. Amino acids: CASRRDREVYGYTF.

V gene TRBV28 combines with J gene TRBJ2-7, with D unclear. Germline CDR1 is MDHEN and CDR2 is SYDVKM. The germline V and J ends were trimmed by 5 bases and 3 bases, with 14 bases remaining between them. This CDR3 is built from 14 residues. The CDR3 coding sequence is TGTGCCAGCAGTAGCCCCTTTCGTCTCTACGAGCAGTACTTC. Its translation is CASSSPFRLYEQYF.

This sequence joins TRBV5-4 and TRBJ1-1, with TRBD1 identical over 11 bases. The CDR3 contains 14 residues. With V trimmed by 3 bases and J by 7 bases, 5 bases remained unmatched. Germline assignment: CDR1 SGHNT and CDR2 YYREEE (reference sequence). The CDR3, as DNA: TGTGCCAGCAGCTGGACAGGGGGCTACGGTGAAGCTTTCTTT. As protein: CASSWTGGYGEAFF.

The gene calls are TRBV29-1 and TRBJ1-5; D uncertain. There are 15 residues in the CDR3. Germline V gene sequence: CDR1 SQVTM, CDR2 ANQGSEA. V lost 4 bases, J lost 1 base, and 14 bases lay in between. CDR3 in DNA: TGCAGCGTTGTGGTGCGGGGTGCCAGCAATCAGCCCCAGCATTTT. Translation: CSVVVRGASNQPQHF.

The V call is TRBV15, the J call TRBJ1-2; no definite D call. The CDR3 is 15 residues long. Germline V gives CDR1 LNHNV, CDR2 YYDKDF (reference sequence). Trimming cost V 1 base and J 6 bases, with 15 bases left between them. Written as DNA, the CDR3 is TGTGCCACCAGCAGAGCAGAGGGCCTGTCTAATGGCTACACCTTC. Amino acid sequence: CATSRAEGLSNGYTF.

The rearrangement uses TRBV5-1 and TRBJ1-3, with 8 bases matching TRBD1. This CDR3 comprises 15 residues. Germline CDR1 SGHRS, CDR2 YFSETQ. V lost 3 bases, J lost 0 bases, and 2 bases stayed unmatched. The CDR3 protein is CASSSDRGSGNTIYF. CDR3 coding DNA: TGCGCCAGCAGCTCTGACAGGGGCTCTGGAAACACCATATATTTT.

The rearrangement joins TRBV29-1 to TRBJ1-1, with D hard to call. V dropped 6 bases and J dropped 1 base, with 12 bases sitting between them. Germline values: CDR1 SQVTM, CDR2 ANQGSEA. The CDR3 has 13 amino acids. CDR3 nucleotide sequence: TGCAGCGTGGAGAGGGAGCCGAACACTGAAGCTTTCTTT. It codes for CSVEREPNTEAFF.

The CDR3 bases are TGCAGCGTCCCAAGACGGGGATACACAGATACGCAGTATTTT. Translation: CSVPRRGYTDTQYF. The chain is built from TRBV29-1 and TRBJ2-3, with TRBD2 as a possible D gene (5 bases). V was pared by 6 bases and J by 2 bases, with 15 bases between. Germline V gene sequence: CDR1 SQVTM, CDR2 ANQGSEA. The CDR3 runs to 14 residues.

CDR3 amino acids: CASSMEQGTYTF. The DNA for the CDR3 is TGTGCCAGTAGTATGGAACAGGGGACCTACACCTTC. The chain recombines TRBV19 with TRBJ1-2; TRBD1 agrees at 7 bases. The CDR3 is 12 amino acids. CDR1 and CDR2 from the germline V gene are LNHDA and SQIVND (reference sequence). The J segment lost 10 bases and the V segment lost 3 bases, leaving 5 bases of the junction unmatched.

The V call is TRBV5-5, the J call TRBJ1-3; no clear D. CDR3 length equals 17 residues. V gave up 1 base and J gave up 1 base, with 15 bases separating them. Germline CDR1 and CDR2: SGHKS and YYEKEE (reference sequence). CDR3 region: CASSLSIARGSGNTIYF. CDR3 nucleotide sequence: TGTGCCAGCAGCTTGAGTATCGCACGAGGATCTGGAAACACCATATATTTT.

The chain couples TRBV7-9 to TRBJ1-1; the D gene is possibly TRBD1 (6 bases). Deletions cut 5 bases from V and 5 bases from J, with 12 bases between. The CDR3 is 13 residues long. Germline V gene sequence: CDR1 SEHNR, CDR2 FQNEAQ (reference sequence). CDR3 nucleotides: TGTGCCAGCAGCCTTAGGGGGTGGACTGAAGCTTTCTTT. Its protein product is CASSLRGWTEAFF. Supplemented by reference TRBV7-9 and TRBJ1-1, the full variable domain reads DTGVSQNPRHKITKRGQNVTFRCDPISEHNRLYWYRQTLGQGPEFLTYFQNEAQLEKSRLLSDRFSAERPKGSFSTLEIQRTEQGDSAMYLCASSLRGWTEAFFGQGTRLTVV.

This chain connects TRBV11-2 to TRBJ1-5; D is uncertain. The CDR3 consists of 15 residues. The ends were cut back, 5 bases at V and 0 bases at J, with 11 bases in the middle. Germline-derived CDR1 and CDR2 are SGHAT and FQNNGV. Here the CDR3 reads CASSLPLYSNQPQHF. CDR3 DNA: TGTGCCAGCAGCCTTCCTCTCTATAGCAATCAGCCCCAGCATTTT.

The chain's CDR3 is CASRGTLGGETQYF. The CDR3 DNA follows: TGTGCCAGCAGAGGGACTCTAGGAGGGGAGACCCAGTACTTC. The chain uses TRBV2 and TRBJ2-5; TRBD2 is a possible D gene (6 bases). The V gene lost 6 bases and the J gene lost 5 bases, with 16 bases spanning the gap. Germline-derived CDR1 and CDR2 are SNHLY and FYNNEI. This CDR3 comprises 14 residues.

This chain links TRBV30 with TRBJ1-1, with no clear D. The CDR3 spans 13 residues. V lost 0 bases and J 0 bases, leaving 5 bases between the germline ends. Germline loops: CDR1 GTSNPN, CDR2 SVGIG (reference sequence). CDR3 loop: CAWSVQMNTEAFF. CDR3 DNA sequence: TGTGCCTGGAGTGTACAGATGAACACTGAAGCTTTCTTT.

The chain uses TRBV19 and TRBJ2-5; 10 nucleotides match TRBD2. Germline V gene lookup returns CDR1 LNHDA and CDR2 SQIVND (reference sequence). V gave up 5 bases and J gave up 6 bases; unmatched junction bases: 15. The CDR3 sequence is 17 residues long. The CDR3 protein is CASSRTPASGSTKTQYF. The CDR3, as DNA: TGTGCCAGTAGTCGCACCCCGGCTAGCGGGAGTACGAAGACCCAGTACTTC.

The rearrangement joins TRBV11-3 to TRBJ1-1; no reliable D call. Germline assignment: CDR1 SGHNT and CDR2 YENEEA. The CDR3 loop spans 13 amino acids. V dropped 6 bases and J dropped 3 bases, with 11 bases sitting between them. The CDR3 DNA follows: TGTGCCAGCAGTCATAGAGGCGACACTGAAGCTTTCTTT. Encoded protein: CASSHRGDTEAFF.

This rearrangement joins TRBV6-5 to TRBJ2-1, with D possibly being TRBD1 (6 bases). Looked up from germline, CDR1 is MNHEY and CDR2 is SVGAGI. The CDR3 has 14 residues. Deletions cut 6 bases from V and 5 bases from J, with 14 bases between. CDR3 amino acids: CASRPRTGHNEQFF. The DNA for the CDR3 is TGTGCCAGCAGGCCTCGAACAGGGCACAATGAGCAGTTCTTC.

For the CDR3, the DNA is TGTGCCAGCAGTGAAATAGCGGGAGTAACAGATACGCAGTATTTT. Its translation is CASSEIAGVTDTQYF. The rearrangement uses TRBV6-1 and TRBJ2-3; 9 nucleotides line up with TRBD2. This CDR3 contains 15 residues. Germline V gene lookup returns CDR1 MNHNS and CDR2 SASEGT. J lost 3 bases, V lost 2 bases, and 3 bases had no gene match.

V gene TRBV11-3 combines with J gene TRBJ1-1; 7 bases fit TRBD1. V lost 1 base, J lost 1 base, and 6 bases stayed unmatched. Germline lookup yields CDR1 SGHNT and CDR2 YENEEA. The CDR3 is made up of 16 amino acids. CDR3 sequence: CASSLGGGAGNTEAFF. CDR3 DNA: TGTGCCAGCAGCTTAGGAGGGGGCGCCGGGAACACTGAAGCTTTCTTT.

The rearrangement links TRBV9 to TRBJ2-1, with TRBD2 matching over 11 bases. The ends lost 0 bases at V and 0 bases at J; junction bases unmatched: 17. CDR1 SGDLS and CDR2 YYNGEE come from the germline V gene. The CDR3 sequence is 22 residues long. The CDR3 loop is CASSVGSGTSGDLYSSYNEQFF. The DNA of the CDR3 is TGTGCCAGCAGCGTAGGTTCAGGGACTAGCGGAGATTTATATAGCTCCTACAATGAGCAGTTCTTC.

V gene TRBV11-2 combines with J gene TRBJ2-5; possible D gene TRBD2, 6 bases. Trimming removed 5 bases at V and 1 base at J, with 8 bases between. The CDR3 runs to 13 residues. The germline gives CDR1 SGHAT, CDR2 FQNNGV. The CDR3 DNA follows: TGTGCCAGCAGCCGGGACTTCCAAGAGACCCAGTACTTC. Translating it yields CASSRDFQETQYF.

The chain recombines TRBV4-1 with TRBJ2-3, with D perhaps matching TRBD2 (5 bases). Germline V lookup: CDR1 MGHRA, CDR2 YSYEKL. Between the trimmed V and J ends, which lost 3 bases and 5 bases, there was a span of 9 bases. The CDR3 is made up of 13 amino acids. CDR3 residues: CASSHPRGDTQYF. The CDR3, as DNA: TGCGCCAGCAGCCACCCCCGGGGAGATACGCAGTATTTT.

This chain links TRBV5-4 with TRBJ2-1; maybe TRBD2 (5 bases). Trimming took off 0 bases at V and 9 bases at J, with 10 bases between the two ends. This CDR3 spans 13 amino acids. The germline V gene encodes CDR1 SGHNT and CDR2 YYREEE (reference sequence). The CDR3 is CASSLGRESEQFF. CDR3 sequence (DNA): TGTGCCAGCAGCTTGGGTCGGGAATCTGAGCAGTTCTTC. Variable domain in full (rest from reference TRBV5-4 and TRBJ2-1): ETGVTQSPTHLIKTRGQQVTLRCSSQSGHNTVSWYQQALGQGPQFIFQYYREEENGRGNFPPRFSGLQFPNYSSELNVNALELDDSALYLCASSLGRESEQFFGPGTRLTVL.

The rearrangement links TRBV7-8 to TRBJ1-2; TRBD1 matches at 9 bases. The trim removed 1 base at V and 4 bases at J, leaving 7 bases unmatched. CDR3 length: 16 amino acids. Germline-derived CDR1 and CDR2 are SGHVS and FQNEAQ. The chain's CDR3 is CASSLDRQGVLYGYTF. CDR3 DNA sequence: TGTGCCAGCAGCTTAGACCGACAGGGGGTCCTCTATGGCTACACCTTC.

A remark on this clone: This specimen includes other DNA sequences encoding the same CDR3. The chain links TRBV5-1 to TRBJ2-1; 12 bases fit TRBD2. This CDR3 is built from 15 residues. Trimming took 0 bases from V and 8 from J; bases not matched to a gene: 3. From germline, CDR1 is SGHRS and CDR2 YFSETQ. The CDR3 sequence is CASSLGLAGGDEQFF. DNA for the CDR3: TGCGCCAGCAGCTTGGGCCTAGCGGGGGGGGATGAGCAGTTCTTC. Full variable domain (remainder filled in from reference TRBV5-1 and TRBJ2-1): KAGVTQTPRYLIKTRGQQVTLSCSPISGHRSVSWYQQTPGQGLQFLFEYFSETQRNKGNFPGRFSGRQFSNSRSEMNVSTLELGDSALYLCASSLGLAGGDEQFFGPGTRLTVL.

This chain links TRBV4-2 with TRBJ2-1, with TRBD2 matching 13 bases. The CDR3 covers 16 residues. V was pared by 1 base and J by 7 bases, with 4 bases of the junction left unmatched. Germline assignment: CDR1 LGHNA and CDR2 YNFKEQ. The CDR3 loop reads CASSQAGTSGKNEQFF. CDR3 nucleotides: TGTGCCAGCAGCCAAGCCGGGACTAGCGGGAAGAATGAGCAGTTCTTC.